The clone carrying this T cell receptor (beta chain) was observed a handful of times. This entry is derived from a study of blood T cell repertoires in COVID-19. For the study at large: Material from acute and convalescent COVID-19 was sourced from the United States, Italy and Spain. T cells, B-cell-depleted T cells, or PBMCs supplied cDNA or gDNA.

V was cut by 7 bases and J by 8 bases, with 20 bases left in between. In germline, CDR1 is GTSNPN, CDR2 SVGIG (reference sequence). This CDR3 contains 13 residues. Per the original data handling: It was from reference gene primer amplification that nucleated cell counts were estimated. Measured with immunoSEQ multiplex PCR; TCRdb has only the in-frame clones, and not every one. That table supplies the V and J calls and clone size; D and trimming were determined from the DNA. The sample lists 200,000 to 250,000 clones; around three quarters were seen once. The chain joins TRBV30 to TRBJ1-1; maybe TRBD1 (6 bases). The specimen sequenced was peripheral blood. This sequence was found in a woman in her sixties or seventies with acute or convalescent COVID-19. As DNA, the CDR3 is TGTGCCTCCGCACAGGGTAGAATCGGAGAAGCTTTCTTT. Encoded protein: CASAQGRIGEAFF.